Below are 19 T cell receptor beta chains sequenced from a single sample in a study of blood T cells in healthy people across ages. Combining a sample-barcoded 5' primer with a J-beta primer mix, a second PCR ran for 7 to 11 cycles. Each CDR3 protein is one row after TCRdb ran MiXCR on the 5' RACE reads. This sample has over a million distinct CDR3 sequences, with roughly 45% found just once. Sequenced input: blood. The receptors stem from a woman between 18 and 29 years old in good health.

This chain connects TRBV7-2 to TRBJ2-7, with a weak D call TRBD1 (5 bases). Gene TRBJ2-5 matches the end of the DNA better, so the J call may be wrong. The CDR3 length is 16 residues. From germline, CDR1 is SGHTA and CDR2 FQGNSA. CDR3 protein: CASSSRQTTVQETQYF. CDR3 sequence (DNA): TGTGCCAGCAGCTCGCGACAGACAACCGTACAAGAGACCCAGTACTTC.

J is TRBJ2-3 and V is TRBV11-2; 10 nucleotides match TRBD2. CDR3 length: 15 residues. Trimming removed 4 bases from V and 8 bases from J; junction bases left unmatched: 9. The germline gives CDR1 SGHAT, CDR2 FQNNGV. Written as DNA, the CDR3 is TGTGCCAGCAGCTATCCGGGACTAGCGAATGGTACGCAGTATTTT. Amino acid sequence: CASSYPGLANGTQYF.

This chain links TRBV4-1 with TRBJ2-2; no clear D gene. CDR3 length: 13 residues. V was clipped by 7 bases and J by 4 bases, with 10 bases between them. CDR1 and CDR2 (germline): MGHRA, YSYEKL. The CDR3 reads CASIDLGTGELFF. The CDR3 DNA sequence: TGCGCCAGCATTGATCTGGGCACCGGGGAGCTGTTTTTT.

CDR3 coding DNA: TGTGCCAGCAGCCCCACACCTACTACCCCCGAGTTCTTC. It specifies CASSPTPTTPEFF. V and J are TRBV6-6 and TRBJ2-1; D unclear. V lost 6 bases and J 14 bases, leaving 20 bases between the germline ends. Germline CDR1 and CDR2: MNHNY and SVGAGI (reference sequence). CDR3 length equals 13 residues.

The rearrangement uses TRBV4-2 and TRBJ2-2; D unresolved. V was pared by 1 base and J by 1 base, with 13 bases between. Germline assignment: CDR1 LGHNA and CDR2 YNFKEQ. The CDR3 is made up of 17 amino acids. The chain's CDR3 is CASSQGAADLNTGELFF. CDR3 coding DNA: TGTGCCAGCAGCCAAGGGGCGGCAGACCTGAACACCGGGGAGCTGTTTTTT.

The rearrangement links TRBV10-3 to TRBJ2-2; D not certain. The CDR3 consists of 14 residues. In germline, CDR1 is ENHRY, CDR2 SYGVKD. V shed 2 bases and J shed 2 bases, with 6 bases lying between them. For the CDR3, the DNA is TGTGCCATCAGTGAGGCCGACAACACCGGGGAGCTGTTTTTT. It translates to CAISEADNTGELFF.

This clonotype was recorded a few times. The chain links TRBV29-1 to TRBJ1-2, with D possibly TRBD1 on 6 matching bases. The CDR3 length is 15 residues. Between the trimmed V and J ends, which lost 8 bases and 0 bases, there was a span of 19 bases. Germline V CDR1 and CDR2: SQVTM, ANQGSEA. DNA of the CDR3: TGCAGCACCTTTGGGGGCCACTCCGCTAACTATGGCTACACCTTC. This sequence encodes CSTFGGHSANYGYTF.

The chain joins TRBV20-1 to TRBJ2-5; perhaps TRBD2 as D (6 bases). The CDR3 loop spans 13 amino acids. In germline, CDR1 is DFQATT, CDR2 SNEGSKA (reference sequence). Trimming stripped 5 bases from V and 1 base from J, with 11 bases between. CDR3 nucleotides: TGCAGTGCTTGGACTAAAACCCAAGAGACCCAGTACTTC. This sequence encodes CSAWTKTQETQYF.

This clonotype was seen a few times. The chain carries TRBV29-1 and TRBJ1-5; perhaps TRBD1 as D (6 bases). The V gene's germline CDR1 is SQVTM and CDR2 ANQGSEA. The CDR3 has 16 residues. Trimming shortened V by 6 bases and J by 4 bases, and 22 bases separated the two germline ends. CDR3: CSVYPRGPPGNQPQHF. CDR3 DNA sequence: TGCAGCGTGTACCCACGGGGGCCCCCCGGAAATCAGCCCCAGCATTTT.

This clonotype was observed once. The CDR3 DNA is TGTGCCACCCTAGGGGTCAGCAACACCGGGGAGCTGTTTTTT. This codes for CATLGVSNTGELFF. This chain joins TRBV12-3 or TRBV12-4 and TRBJ2-2; D is perhaps TRBD1 (5 bases). V shed 10 bases and J shed 2 bases, with 14 bases lying between them. The CDR3 has 14 amino acids.

The V and J genes are TRBV6-1 and TRBJ1-1; tentatively, D is TRBD1 (5 bases). Germline V gene lookup returns CDR1 MNHNS and CDR2 SASEGT. The CDR3 is 13 residues long. The ends were cut back, 6 bases at V and 3 bases at J, with 11 bases in the middle. Here the CDR3 reads CASRGDSYTEAFF. Here the CDR3 DNA reads TGTGCCAGCAGGGGGGACTCCTACACTGAAGCTTTCTTT.

The CDR3 DNA is TGTGCCACCGACCCCGGCAGGGTTCTCGACAATGAGCAGTTCTTC. Protein sequence: CATDPGRVLDNEQFF. The gene calls are TRBV15 and TRBJ2-1; maybe TRBD1 (5 bases). V was shortened by 8 bases and J by 5 bases, with 19 bases between the two germline ends. Germline assignment: CDR1 LNHNV and CDR2 YYDKDF (reference sequence). The CDR3 loop spans 15 amino acids. Combining the CDR3 with reference TRBV15 and TRBJ2-1 gives the whole variable domain DAMVIQNPRYQVTQFGKPVTLSCSQTLNHNVMYWYQQKSSQAPKLLFHYYDKDFNNEADTPDNFQSRRPNTSFCFLDIRSPGLGDTAMYLCATDPGRVLDNEQFFGPGTRLTVL.

The CDR3, as DNA: TGTGCCACCGTCGGGCTAGCGGAGCAAGAGACCCAGTACTTC. The encoded protein is CATVGLAEQETQYF. J is TRBJ2-5 and V is TRBV6-2 or TRBV6-3; 7 positions match TRBD2. CDR1 is MNHEY, CDR2 SVGEGT, per germline. V shed 10 bases and J 2 bases; nucleotides not matched to a gene: 10. CDR3 length: 14 amino acids.

The chain employs TRBV2 and TRBJ2-1, with TRBD2 matching over 11 bases. Losses at the gene ends were 0 bases for V and 4 bases for J; bases not matched to a gene: 5. Looked up from germline, CDR1 is SNHLY and CDR2 is FYNNEI. This CDR3 contains 17 residues. The CDR3, as DNA: TGTGCCAGCAGTGAAGCGCTGCTAGCGGGAGGATACAATGAGCAGTTCTTC. Translating it yields CASSEALLAGGYNEQFF.

The V call is TRBV15, the J call TRBJ2-5; 8 positions match TRBD2. V lost 4 bases and J lost 3; bases outside the gene matches: 4. Looked up from germline, CDR1 is LNHNV and CDR2 is YYDKDF (reference sequence). This CDR3 region has 14 residues. CDR3 nucleotide sequence: TGTGCCACCAGCATGGGAGCGGGGGAAGAGACCCAGTACTTC. Translation gives CATSMGAGEETQYF.

CDR3 residues: CASSLRLSAGGENEQFF. CDR3 bases: TGTGCCAGCAGTTTAAGACTCTCGGCAGGGGGCGAAAATGAGCAGTTCTTC. The gene calls are TRBV27 and TRBJ2-1, with TRBD1 matching 8 bases. The V and J ends lost 2 bases and 7 bases, in that order; junction bases with no gene match: 13. The germline gives CDR1 MNHEY, CDR2 SMNVEV (reference sequence). CDR3 length: 17 residues.

The V and J genes are TRBV29-1 and TRBJ1-2; TRBD1 is a possible D gene (5 bases). Trimming removed 7 bases from V and 8 bases from J, with 17 bases in between. CDR3 length: 12 residues. Germline V gene sequence: CDR1 SQVTM, CDR2 ANQGSEA. The CDR3 nucleotides read TGCAGCGCCTGGGGGGGAAGCGGCGGCTACACCTTC. Its protein product is CSAWGGSGGYTF.

This chain joins TRBV20-1 and TRBJ2-7; D may be TRBD1 (5 bases). Germline values: CDR1 DFQATT, CDR2 SNEGSKA (reference sequence). There are 14 residues in the CDR3. V lost 0 bases to trimming and J lost 1 base, with 10 bases between them. The CDR3 sequence: CSARDFRQSYEQYF. CDR3 in DNA: TGCAGTGCTAGAGATTTCCGACAGTCCTACGAGCAGTACTTC.

As to this clonotype: The junction does not match germline at one end; this may be a read error. The DNA for the CDR3 is TGCAGTTCTAGAGGGATAAGACAGGGTGGGTACGAGCAGTACTTC. Translation gives CSSRGIRQGGYEQYF. V usage is TRBV20-1 and J usage is TRBJ2-7, with 7 bases fitting TRBD1. Germline loops: CDR1 DFQATT, CDR2 SNEGSKA (reference sequence). The CDR3 length is 15 residues.